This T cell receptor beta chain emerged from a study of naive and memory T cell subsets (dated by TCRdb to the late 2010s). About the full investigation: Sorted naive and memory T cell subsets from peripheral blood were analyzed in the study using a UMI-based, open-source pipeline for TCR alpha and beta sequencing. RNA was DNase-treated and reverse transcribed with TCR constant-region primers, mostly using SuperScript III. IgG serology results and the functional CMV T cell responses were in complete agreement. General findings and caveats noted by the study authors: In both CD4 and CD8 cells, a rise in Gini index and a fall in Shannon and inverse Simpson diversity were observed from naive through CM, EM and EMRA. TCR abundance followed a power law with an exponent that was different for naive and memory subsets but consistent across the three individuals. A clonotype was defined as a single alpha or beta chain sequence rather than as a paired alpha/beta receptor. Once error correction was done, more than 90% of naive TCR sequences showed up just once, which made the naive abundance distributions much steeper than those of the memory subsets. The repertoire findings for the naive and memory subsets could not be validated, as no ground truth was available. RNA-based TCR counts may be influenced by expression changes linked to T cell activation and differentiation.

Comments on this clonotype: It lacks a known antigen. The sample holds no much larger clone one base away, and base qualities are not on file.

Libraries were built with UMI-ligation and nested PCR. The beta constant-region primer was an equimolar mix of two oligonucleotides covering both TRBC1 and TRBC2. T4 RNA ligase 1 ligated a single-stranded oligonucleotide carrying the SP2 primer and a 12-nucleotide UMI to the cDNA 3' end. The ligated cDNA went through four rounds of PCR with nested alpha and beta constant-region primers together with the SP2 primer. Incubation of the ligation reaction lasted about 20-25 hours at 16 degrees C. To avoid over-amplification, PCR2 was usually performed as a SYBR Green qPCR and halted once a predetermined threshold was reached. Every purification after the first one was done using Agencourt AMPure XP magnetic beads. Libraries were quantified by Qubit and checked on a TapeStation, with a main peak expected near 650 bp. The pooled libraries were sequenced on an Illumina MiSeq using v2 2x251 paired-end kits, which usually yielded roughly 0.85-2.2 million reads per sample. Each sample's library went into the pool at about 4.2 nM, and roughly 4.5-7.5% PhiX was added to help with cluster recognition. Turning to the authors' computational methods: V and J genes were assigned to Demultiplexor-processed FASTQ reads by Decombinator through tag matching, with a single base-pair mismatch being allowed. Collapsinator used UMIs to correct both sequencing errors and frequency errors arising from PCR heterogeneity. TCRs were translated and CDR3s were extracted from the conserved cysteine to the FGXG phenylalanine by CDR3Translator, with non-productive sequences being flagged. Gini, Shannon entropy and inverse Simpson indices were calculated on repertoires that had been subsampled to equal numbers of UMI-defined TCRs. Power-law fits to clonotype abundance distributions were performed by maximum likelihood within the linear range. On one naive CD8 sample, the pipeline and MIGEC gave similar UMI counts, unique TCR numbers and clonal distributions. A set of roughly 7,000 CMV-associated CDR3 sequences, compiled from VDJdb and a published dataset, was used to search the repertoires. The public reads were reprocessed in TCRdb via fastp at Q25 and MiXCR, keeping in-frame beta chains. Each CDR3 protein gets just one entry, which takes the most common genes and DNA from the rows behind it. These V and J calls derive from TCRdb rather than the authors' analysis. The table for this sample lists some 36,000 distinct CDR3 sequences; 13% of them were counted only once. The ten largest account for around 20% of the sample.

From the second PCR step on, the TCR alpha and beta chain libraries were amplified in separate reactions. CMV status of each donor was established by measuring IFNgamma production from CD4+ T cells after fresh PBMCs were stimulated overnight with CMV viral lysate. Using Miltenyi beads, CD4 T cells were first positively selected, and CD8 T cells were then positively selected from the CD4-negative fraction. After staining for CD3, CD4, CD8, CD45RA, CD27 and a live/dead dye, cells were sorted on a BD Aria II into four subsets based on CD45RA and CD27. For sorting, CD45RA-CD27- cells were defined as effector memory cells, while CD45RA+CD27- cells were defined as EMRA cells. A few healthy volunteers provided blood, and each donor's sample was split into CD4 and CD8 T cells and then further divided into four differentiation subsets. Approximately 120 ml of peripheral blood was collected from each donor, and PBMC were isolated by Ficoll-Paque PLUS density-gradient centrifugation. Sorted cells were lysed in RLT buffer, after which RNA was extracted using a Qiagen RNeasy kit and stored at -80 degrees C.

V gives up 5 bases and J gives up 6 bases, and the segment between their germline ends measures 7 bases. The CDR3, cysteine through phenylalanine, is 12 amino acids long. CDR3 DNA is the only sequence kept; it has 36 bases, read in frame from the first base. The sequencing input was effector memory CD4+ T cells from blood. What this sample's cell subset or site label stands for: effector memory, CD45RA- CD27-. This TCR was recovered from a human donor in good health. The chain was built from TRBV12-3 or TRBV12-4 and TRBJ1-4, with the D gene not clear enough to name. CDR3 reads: CASSLRDEKLFF. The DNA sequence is TGTGCCAGCAGTCTGCGAGATGAAAAACTGTTTTTT.